These 29 T cell receptor beta chains came from one sample sequenced in a study of regulatory T cells in long-lasting Graves disease listed by TCRdb under 2021. Interpreted using the paper, the time point label stands for: persistent/refractory GD, antithyroid drugs over 5 years with positive TRAb. For both TCR sequencing and RNA sequencing, RNA was extracted from PBMCs using TRIzol. The library was generated by multiplex PCR. The listed sequencing device is Illumina HiSeq 4000. To build TCR beta libraries, CDR3 regions were amplified by Arm-PCR using iRepertoire HTBI primers. TCRdb trimmed public reads at Q25 via fastp, called clones via MiXCR and kept in-frame beta chains. Rows merge per CDR3 protein into single entries with the most common DNA and genes. This sample holds 450,000 or so distinct CDR3 sequences; under 25% were observed only once. The top ten constitute roughly 8% of the sample. This material consisted of peripheral blood mononuclear cells (PBMCs), taken when the disease was refractory, from a patient treated with antithyroid drugs. Receptor source: a female donor with Graves disease.

In its sample, this clonotype was seen many times. The chain recombines TRBV11-1 with TRBJ2-7; 7 bases agree with TRBD2. Unmatched junction bases numbered 9, after V lost 5 bases and J lost 2 bases. The germline V gene has CDR1 SGHAT and CDR2 FQDESV (reference sequence). CDR3 length: 15 residues. The CDR3 loop is CASSNLGAGAYEQYF. In nucleotides, the CDR3 is TGTGCCAGCAGCAACCTTGGTGCGGGAGCCTACGAGCAGTACTTC.

The V and J genes are TRBV7-8 and TRBJ2-7, with a possible D match to TRBD1 (6 bases). CDR1 is SGHVS, CDR2 FQNEAQ, per germline. V dropped 1 base and J dropped 1 base, with 14 bases sitting between them. The CDR3 contains 16 residues. For the CDR3, the DNA is TGTGCCAGCAGCTTAGGTCCGGGACAAAGATCCTACGAGCAGTACTTC. This translates into CASSLGPGQRSYEQYF.

The chain has TRBV4-1 and TRBJ2-7; 11 bases map to TRBD2. This CDR3 comprises 15 residues. J gave up 8 bases and V 3 bases, and 9 bases lay outside the gene matches. Per the germline V gene, CDR1 is MGHRA and CDR2 is YSYEKL. The CDR3: CASSHLTSGNWQQYF. CDR3 nucleotide sequence: TGCGCCAGCAGCCATCTGACTAGCGGGAATTGGCAGCAGTACTTC.

The chain uses TRBV9 and TRBJ2-2; 14 bases match TRBD2. CDR1 and CDR2 (germline): SGDLS, YYNGEE. V was pared by 3 bases and J by 5 bases, with 15 bases of the junction left unmatched. There are 20 residues in the CDR3. The CDR3 nucleotides read TGTGCCAGCAGCGCCCCTGCCTCGACTAGCGGGAGGGCCCGGACCGGGGAGCTGTTTTTT. Residues: CASSAPASTSGRARTGELFF.

This clonotype was seen ten or more times. This chain connects TRBV28 to TRBJ2-7; no clear D. This CDR3 is 14 amino acids long. From germline, CDR1 is MDHEN and CDR2 SYDVKM. The germline V and J ends were trimmed by 5 bases and 2 bases, with 13 bases remaining between them. The CDR3 spells CASSTPGRTYEQYF. The CDR3 DNA sequence: TGTGCCAGCAGTACCCCGGGTAGGACCTACGAGCAGTACTTC. The full variable domain, completed using reference TRBV28 and TRBJ2-7, is DVKVTQSSRYLVKRTGEKVFLECVQDMDHENMFWYRQDPGLGLRLIYFSYDVKMKEKGDIPEGYSVSREKKERFSLILESASTNQTSMYLCASSTPGRTYEQYFGPGTRLTVT.

This clonotype came up many times. The chain recombines TRBV6-1 with TRBJ2-7; 12 bases fit TRBD2. This CDR3 region has 14 residues. Germline CDR1 and CDR2: MNHNS and SASEGT. V shed 7 bases and J 7 bases; nucleotides not matched to a gene: 8. In nucleotides, the CDR3 is TGTGCCAGCACACCCAGACTAGCGGGAGATGAGCAGTACTTC. It translates to CASTPRLAGDEQYF.

This clonotype was observed a handful of times. This chain connects TRBV24-1 to TRBJ1-5; D unresolved. V lost 2 bases and J 4 bases, leaving 8 bases between the germline ends. In germline, CDR1 is KGHDR, CDR2 SFDVKD. This CDR3 is 14 amino acids long. CDR3 sequence (DNA): TGTGCCACCAGTGATTCACACGGAAATCAGCCCCAGCATTTT. Protein sequence: CATSDSHGNQPQHF.

This clonotype was counted between two and nine times. The chain is built from TRBV5-1 and TRBJ1-1; D is perhaps TRBD1 (6 bases). The V and J ends lost 0 bases and 10 bases respectively, with 16 bases between them. This CDR3 has 14 residues. CDR1 SGHRS and CDR2 YFSETQ come from the germline V gene. The CDR3 DNA reads as TGCGCCAGCAGCTTGGGGGAGTACAGGGAGATAGCTTTCTTT. This sequence encodes CASSLGEYREIAFF.

This clonotype was seen a handful of times. J is TRBJ2-7 and V is TRBV10-3; TRBD1 matches at 7 bases. V lost 7 bases to trimming and J lost 5 bases; unmatched junction nucleotides: 8. The CDR3 covers 13 residues. Germline V gene lookup returns CDR1 ENHRY and CDR2 SYGVKD. CDR3 sequence reads: CAIKSTGDHEQYF. In DNA, the CDR3 is TGTGCCATCAAATCTACAGGGGACCACGAGCAGTACTTC.

The V call is TRBV6-1, the J call TRBJ1-1; the D gene is possibly TRBD1 (5 bases). Trimming removed 4 bases at V and 7 bases at J, with 7 bases between. In germline, CDR1 is MNHNS, CDR2 SASEGT. The CDR3 covers 11 residues. Here the CDR3 DNA reads TGTGCCAGCAGTGGGGGGAGTGAAGCTTTCTTT. As protein: CASSGGSEAFF.

The chain recombines TRBV6-4 with TRBJ2-7; 10 nucleotides agree with TRBD1. From germline, CDR1 is MRHNA and CDR2 SNTAGT. CDR3 length equals 14 residues. After removal of 6 bases from V and 5 bases from J, the junction contained 7 bases not matched to a gene. The CDR3 is CASSGTGVRDEQYF. CDR3 nucleotide sequence: TGTGCCAGCAGCGGGACAGGGGTACGGGACGAGCAGTACTTC.

This clonotype was observed at least ten times. The chain uses TRBV12-3 or TRBV12-4 and TRBJ2-5; D unresolved. Trimming stripped 1 base from V and 2 bases from J, with 8 bases between. The CDR3 loop spans 14 amino acids. This CDR3 is CASSLGRRQETQYF. The CDR3 DNA reads as TGTGCCAGCAGTTTAGGACGACGGCAAGAGACCCAGTACTTC.

This clonotype was counted only a few times. The chain's CDR3 is CAISESPSGRTRGEQYF. In nucleotides, the CDR3 is TGTGCCATCAGTGAGTCACCTAGCGGGAGGACCCGGGGCGAGCAGTACTTC. This chain links TRBV10-3 with TRBJ2-7; 11 nucleotides line up with TRBD2. Trimming at V came to 0 bases and at J to 6 bases, leaving 10 bases not matched to a gene. The CDR3 totals 17 residues. The germline CDR1 and CDR2 sequences are ENHRY and SYGVKD.

The sample holds a few counts of this clonotype. This could be a read error, since a much larger clone is one nucleotide away. The genes are TRBV29-1 and TRBJ1-1; D is ambiguous. The CDR3 loop spans 10 amino acids. The germline V and J ends were trimmed by 4 bases and 4 bases, with 4 bases remaining between them. Looked up from germline, CDR1 is SQVTM and CDR2 is ANQGSEA. The DNA of the CDR3 is TGCAGCGTTGGGAGCACTGAAGCTTTCTTT. It specifies CSVGSTEAFF.

This clonotype occurred a few times. The chain links TRBV15 to TRBJ1-4, with D hard to call. CDR1 is LNHNV, CDR2 YYDKDF, per germline (reference sequence). Deletions cut 5 bases from V and 7 bases from J, with 8 bases between. CDR3 length equals 12 residues. As DNA, the CDR3 is TGTGCCACCAGCGGAGGTGGTGAAAAACTGTTTTTT. Amino acid sequence: CATSGGGEKLFF.

This chain joins TRBV5-1 and TRBJ1-2; TRBD1 is a possible D gene (6 bases). The CDR3 is made up of 16 amino acids. V was clipped by 6 bases and J by 4 bases, with 22 bases between them. The germline gives CDR1 SGHRS, CDR2 YFSETQ. The CDR3 coding sequence is TGCGCCAGCACGTTTGGGTCAGGGACGGGGGCCTATGGCTACACCTTC. Its protein product is CASTFGSGTGAYGYTF.

This clonotype was seen only once. The chain employs TRBV5-6 and TRBJ2-1, with 7 bases fitting TRBD2. The germline V gene has CDR1 SGHDT and CDR2 YYEEEE. There are 15 residues in the CDR3. The V and J ends lost 4 bases and 3 bases, in that order; junction bases with no gene match: 7. In DNA form, the CDR3 reads TGTGCCAGCAGCGTACGGGGGGTTAGCTACAATGAGCAGTTCTTC. Its protein product is CASSVRGVSYNEQFF.

The chain couples TRBV6-1 to TRBJ2-7; D is unclear. CDR1 and CDR2 (germline): MNHNS, SASEGT. The CDR3 consists of 13 residues. V was shortened by 5 bases and J by 1 base, with 9 bases between the two germline ends. CDR3 protein: CASSRVGSYEQYF. Here the CDR3 DNA reads TGTGCCAGCAGTCGGGTGGGGTCCTACGAGCAGTACTTC.

CDR3 DNA sequence: TGTGCCACCAGCAGAGATCACCTGGACGGGAGGCAGTACTTC. This encodes CATSRDHLDGRQYF. The chain recombines TRBV15 with TRBJ2-7, with D perhaps TRBD2 (6 bases). The length of the CDR3 is 14 residues. The V and J ends lost 0 bases and 9 bases respectively, with 15 bases between them. Per the germline V gene, CDR1 is LNHNV and CDR2 is YYDKDF (reference sequence).

Points on this clonotype: This clone may be a read error of a much larger clone one base away. The chain uses TRBV28 and TRBJ1-5, with 8 bases aligning to TRBD1. V lost 8 bases, J lost 6 bases, and 15 bases stayed unmatched. The CDR3 runs 16 residues. Germline assignment: CDR1 MDHEN and CDR2 SYDVKM. The CDR3 nucleotides read TGTGCCAGCGGGGCAACAGGGGGGCATTATGGTCAGCCCCAGCATTTT. It is translated as CASGATGGHYGQPQHF.

CDR3 protein: CASTNGGFYGYTF. CDR3 DNA: TGTGCCAGTACCAATGGGGGGTTCTATGGCTACACCTTC. V usage is TRBV19 and J usage is TRBJ1-2; possible D gene TRBD1, 5 bases. The CDR3 contains 13 residues. Trimming removed 7 bases at V and 4 bases at J, with 13 bases between. From germline, CDR1 is LNHDA and CDR2 SQIVND (reference sequence).

This sequence joins TRBV6-1 and TRBJ1-4, with D unclear. Trimming shortened V by 7 bases and J by 6 bases, and 21 bases separated the two germline ends. The germline gives CDR1 MNHNS, CDR2 SASEGT. This CDR3 comprises 16 residues. The CDR3: CASITATATMDEKLFF. The CDR3 bases are TGTGCCAGCATCACAGCAACTGCGACTATGGATGAAAAACTGTTTTTT.

The chain couples TRBV7-9 to TRBJ2-1; 11 bases agree with TRBD2. Trimming at V came to 5 bases and at J to 5 bases, leaving 8 bases not matched to a gene. CDR3 length: 16 residues. Looked up from germline, CDR1 is SEHNR and CDR2 is FQNEAQ (reference sequence). The CDR3 nucleotides read TGTGCCAGCAGCCGAGTTGGGACTAGCGGACACAATGAGCAGTTCTTC. It encodes CASSRVGTSGHNEQFF. The full variable domain, its missing parts supplied by reference TRBV7-9 and TRBJ2-1, is DTGVSQNPRHKITKRGQNVTFRCDPISEHNRLYWYRQTLGQGPEFLTYFQNEAQLEKSRLLSDRFSAERPKGSFSTLEIQRTEQGDSAMYLCASSRVGTSGHNEQFFGPGTRLTVL.

This clonotype was detected only a few times. J is TRBJ2-7 and V is TRBV5-6; D gene ambiguous. Germline loops: CDR1 SGHDT, CDR2 YYEEEE. Trimming stripped 4 bases from V and 0 bases from J, with 11 bases between. The CDR3 runs 14 residues. The CDR3 is CASSNQLHSYEQYF. DNA of the CDR3: TGTGCCAGCAGCAACCAGCTCCACTCCTACGAGCAGTACTTC.

Many counts were recorded for this clonotype. The V and J genes are TRBV7-9 and TRBJ2-7; D may be TRBD1 or TRBD2 (5 bases each). The CDR3 runs to 15 residues. The ends were cut back, 1 base at V and 0 bases at J, with 10 bases in the middle. Germline values: CDR1 SEHNR, CDR2 FQNEAQ (reference sequence). The CDR3 DNA sequence: TGTGCCAGCAGCTTAGGAGTGGGGGACTCCTACGAGCAGTACTTC. This sequence encodes CASSLGVGDSYEQYF.

The J gene is TRBJ2-7, the V gene TRBV11-2; D tentatively reads TRBD1 or TRBD2 (5 bases each). Germline lookup yields CDR1 SGHAT and CDR2 FQNNGV. Trimming left V 3 bases short and J 6 bases short, with 15 bases between. This CDR3 contains 14 residues. This CDR3 is CASSFALGGGEQYF. In DNA, the CDR3 is TGTGCCAGCAGCTTTGCGCTTGGGGGTGGCGAGCAGTACTTC.

On this clonotype itself: A much larger clone lies one base from this, so it may be a read error. V usage is TRBV7-3 and J usage is TRBJ1-5; no clear D. Germline CDR1 SGHTA, CDR2 FQGTGA. This CDR3 is 13 amino acids long. V lost 5 bases and J lost 9, with 14 bases in between. The CDR3 spells CASSPTPGRPQHF. CDR3 nucleotides: TGTGCCAGCAGCCCCACACCCGGGAGGCCCCAGCATTTT.

This clonotype was recorded at least ten times. The chain combines TRBV2 with TRBJ2-5, with a possible D match to TRBD1 (6 bases). Germline V gene sequence: CDR1 SNHLY, CDR2 FYNNEI. Trimming left V 5 bases short and J 4 bases short, with 11 bases between. The CDR3 has 13 residues. CDR3 sequence: CASSQGNLETQYF. The DNA of the CDR3 is TGTGCCAGCAGTCAGGGGAATCTAGAGACCCAGTACTTC.

The V call is TRBV29-1, the J call TRBJ2-1; D ambiguous. Germline lookup yields CDR1 SQVTM and CDR2 ANQGSEA. The V end was cut by 3 bases, the J end by 5 bases, with 8 bases between. The CDR3 sequence is 12 residues long. CDR3 DNA sequence: TGCAGCGTTGAGAGGCTAAACAATGAGCAGTTCTTC. Amino acid sequence: CSVERLNNEQFF.